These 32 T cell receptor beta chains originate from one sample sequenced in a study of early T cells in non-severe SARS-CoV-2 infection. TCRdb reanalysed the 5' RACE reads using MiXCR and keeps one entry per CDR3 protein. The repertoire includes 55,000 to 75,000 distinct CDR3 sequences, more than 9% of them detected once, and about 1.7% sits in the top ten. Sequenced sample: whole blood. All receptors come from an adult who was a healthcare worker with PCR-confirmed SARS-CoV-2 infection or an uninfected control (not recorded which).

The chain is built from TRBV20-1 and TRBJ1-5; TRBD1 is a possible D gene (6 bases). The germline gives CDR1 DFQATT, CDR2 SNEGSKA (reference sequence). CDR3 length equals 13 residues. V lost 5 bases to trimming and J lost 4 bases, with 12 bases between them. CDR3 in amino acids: CSAWTAVNQPQHF. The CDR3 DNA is TGCAGTGCTTGGACAGCCGTAAATCAGCCCCAGCATTTT.

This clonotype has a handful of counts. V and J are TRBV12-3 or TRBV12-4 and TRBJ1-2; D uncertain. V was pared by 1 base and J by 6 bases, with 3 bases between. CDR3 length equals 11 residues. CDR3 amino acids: CASSLGDGYTF. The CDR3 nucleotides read TGTGCCAGCAGTTTAGGTGATGGCTACACCTTC.

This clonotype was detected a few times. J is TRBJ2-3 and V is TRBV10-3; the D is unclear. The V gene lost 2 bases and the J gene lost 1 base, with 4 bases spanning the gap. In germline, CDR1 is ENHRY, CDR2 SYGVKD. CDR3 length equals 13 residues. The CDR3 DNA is TGTGCCATCAGTGAGAAGGGCACAGATACGCAGTATTTT. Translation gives CAISEKGTDTQYF.

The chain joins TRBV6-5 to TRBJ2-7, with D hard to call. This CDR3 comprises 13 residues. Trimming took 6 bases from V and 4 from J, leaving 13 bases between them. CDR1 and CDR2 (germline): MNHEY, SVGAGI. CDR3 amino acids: CASSPGWQYEQYF. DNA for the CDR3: TGTGCCAGCAGCCCCGGTTGGCAATACGAGCAGTACTTC.

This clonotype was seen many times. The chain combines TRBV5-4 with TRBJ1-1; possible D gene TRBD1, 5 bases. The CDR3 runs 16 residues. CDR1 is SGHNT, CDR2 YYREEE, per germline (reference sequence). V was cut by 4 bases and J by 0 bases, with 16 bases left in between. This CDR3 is CASSTGTASLNTEAFF. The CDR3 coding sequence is TGTGCCAGCAGCACTGGGACGGCTTCCCTGAACACTGAAGCTTTCTTT.

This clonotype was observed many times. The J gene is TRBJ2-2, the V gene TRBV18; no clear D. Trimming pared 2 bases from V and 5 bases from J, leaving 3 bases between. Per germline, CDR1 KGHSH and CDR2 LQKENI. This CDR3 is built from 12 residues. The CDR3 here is CASSPWTGELFF. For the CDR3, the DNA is TGTGCCAGCTCACCATGGACCGGGGAGCTGTTTTTT.

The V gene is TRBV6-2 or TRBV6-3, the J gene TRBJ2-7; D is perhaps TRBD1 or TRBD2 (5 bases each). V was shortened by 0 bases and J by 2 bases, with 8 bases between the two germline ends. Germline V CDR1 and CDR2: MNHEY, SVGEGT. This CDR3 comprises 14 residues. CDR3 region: CASSYSPGPYEQYF. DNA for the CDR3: TGTGCCAGCAGTTACTCGCCGGGGCCCTACGAGCAGTACTTC.

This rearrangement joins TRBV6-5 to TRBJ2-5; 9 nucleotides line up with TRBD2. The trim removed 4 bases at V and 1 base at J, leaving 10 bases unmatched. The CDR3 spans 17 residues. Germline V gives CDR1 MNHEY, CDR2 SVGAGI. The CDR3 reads CASSSPSSGALQETQYF. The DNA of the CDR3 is TGTGCCAGCAGTTCCCCATCTAGCGGGGCCCTCCAAGAGACCCAGTACTTC.

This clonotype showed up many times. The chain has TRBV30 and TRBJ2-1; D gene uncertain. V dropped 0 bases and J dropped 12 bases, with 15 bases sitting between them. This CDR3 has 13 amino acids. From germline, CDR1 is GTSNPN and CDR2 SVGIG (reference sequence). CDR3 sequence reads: CAWSVAKELGQFF. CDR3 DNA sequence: TGTGCCTGGAGTGTGGCCAAGGAGCTAGGGCAGTTCTTC.

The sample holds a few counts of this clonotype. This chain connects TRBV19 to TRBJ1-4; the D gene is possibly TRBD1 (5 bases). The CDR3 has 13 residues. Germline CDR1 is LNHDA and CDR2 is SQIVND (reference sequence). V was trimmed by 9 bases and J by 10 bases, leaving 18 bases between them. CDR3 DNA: TGTGCCAGCAAGACCCAGAGGGGCGGAAAACTGTTTTTT. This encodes CASKTQRGGKLFF.

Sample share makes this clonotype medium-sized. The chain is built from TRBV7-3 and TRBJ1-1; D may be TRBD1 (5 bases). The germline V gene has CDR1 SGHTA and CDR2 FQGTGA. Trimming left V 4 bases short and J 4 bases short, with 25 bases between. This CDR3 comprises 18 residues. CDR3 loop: CASSSTGVGERVITEAFF. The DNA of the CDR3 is TGTGCCAGCAGCTCTACGGGGGTAGGCGAGCGGGTGATCACTGAAGCTTTCTTT. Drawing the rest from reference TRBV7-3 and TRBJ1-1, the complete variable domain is GAGVSQTPSNKVTEKGKYVELRCDPISGHTALYWYRQSLGQGPEFLIYFQGTGAADDSGLPNDRFFAVRPEGSVSTLKIQRTERGDSAVYLCASSSTGVGERVITEAFFGQGTRLTVV.

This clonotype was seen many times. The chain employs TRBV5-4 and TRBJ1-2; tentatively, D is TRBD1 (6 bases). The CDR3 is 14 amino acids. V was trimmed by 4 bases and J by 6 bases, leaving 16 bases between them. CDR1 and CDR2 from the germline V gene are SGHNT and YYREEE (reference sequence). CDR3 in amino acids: CASSPFGGANGYTF. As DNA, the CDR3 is TGTGCCAGCAGCCCATTCGGGGGGGCGAATGGCTACACCTTC.

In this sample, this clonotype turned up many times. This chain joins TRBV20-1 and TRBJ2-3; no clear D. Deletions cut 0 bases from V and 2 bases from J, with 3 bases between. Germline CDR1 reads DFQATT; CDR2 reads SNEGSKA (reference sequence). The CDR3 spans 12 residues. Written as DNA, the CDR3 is TGCAGTGCTAGAGATGACACAGATACGCAGTATTTT. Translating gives CSARDDTDTQYF.

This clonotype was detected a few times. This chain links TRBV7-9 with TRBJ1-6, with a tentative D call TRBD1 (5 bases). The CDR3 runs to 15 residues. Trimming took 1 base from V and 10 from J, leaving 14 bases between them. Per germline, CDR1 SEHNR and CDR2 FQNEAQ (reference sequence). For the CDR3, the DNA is TGTGCCAGCAGCTTAGTGGCAGGGATAGGGTCACCCCTCCACTTT. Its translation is CASSLVAGIGSPLHF.

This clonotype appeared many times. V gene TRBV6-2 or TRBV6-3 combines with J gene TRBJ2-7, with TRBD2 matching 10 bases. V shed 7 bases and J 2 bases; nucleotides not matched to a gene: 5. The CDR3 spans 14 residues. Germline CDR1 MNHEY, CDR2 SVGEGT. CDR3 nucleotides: TGTGCCAGCACAAGGACTAGCGGTACCTACGAGCAGTACTTC. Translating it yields CASTRTSGTYEQYF.

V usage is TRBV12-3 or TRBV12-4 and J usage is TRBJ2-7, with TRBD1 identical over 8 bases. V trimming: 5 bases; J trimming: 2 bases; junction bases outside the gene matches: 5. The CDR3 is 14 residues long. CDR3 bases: TGTGCCAGCAGTCCCGGGACAGGCGCCTACGAGCAGTACTTC. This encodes CASSPGTGAYEQYF.

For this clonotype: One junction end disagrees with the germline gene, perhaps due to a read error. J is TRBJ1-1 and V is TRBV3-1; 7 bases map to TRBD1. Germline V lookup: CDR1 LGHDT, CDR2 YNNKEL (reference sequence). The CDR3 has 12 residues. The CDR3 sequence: CASIQEGARAFF. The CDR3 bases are TGTGCCAGCATCCAAGAGGGGGCGAGAGCTTTCTTT.

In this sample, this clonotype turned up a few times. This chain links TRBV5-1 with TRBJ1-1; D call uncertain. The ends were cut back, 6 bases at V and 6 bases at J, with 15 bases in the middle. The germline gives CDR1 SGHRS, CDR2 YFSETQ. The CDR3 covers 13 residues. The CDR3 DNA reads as TGCGCCAGCACCCCCCATGGAGTGGCTGAAGCTTTCTTT. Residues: CASTPHGVAEAFF.

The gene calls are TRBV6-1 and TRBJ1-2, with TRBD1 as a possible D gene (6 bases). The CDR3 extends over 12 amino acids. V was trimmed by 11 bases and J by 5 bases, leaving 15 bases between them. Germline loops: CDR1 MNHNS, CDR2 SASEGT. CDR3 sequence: CAVQGGLYGYTF. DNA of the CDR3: TGTGCCGTACAGGGAGGTTTGTATGGCTACACCTTC.

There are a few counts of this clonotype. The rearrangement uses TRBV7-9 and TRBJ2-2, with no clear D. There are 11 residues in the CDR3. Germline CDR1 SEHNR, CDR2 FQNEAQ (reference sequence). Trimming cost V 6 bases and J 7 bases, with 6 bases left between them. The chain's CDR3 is CASSSSGELFF. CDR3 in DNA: TGTGCCAGCAGTTCCAGCGGGGAGCTGTTTTTT.

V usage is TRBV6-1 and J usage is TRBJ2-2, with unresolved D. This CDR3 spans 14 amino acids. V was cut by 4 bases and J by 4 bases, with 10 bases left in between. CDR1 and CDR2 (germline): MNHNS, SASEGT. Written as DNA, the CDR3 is TGTGCCAGCAGTGGGATGACGTCCACCGGGGAGCTGTTTTTT. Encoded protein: CASSGMTSTGELFF.

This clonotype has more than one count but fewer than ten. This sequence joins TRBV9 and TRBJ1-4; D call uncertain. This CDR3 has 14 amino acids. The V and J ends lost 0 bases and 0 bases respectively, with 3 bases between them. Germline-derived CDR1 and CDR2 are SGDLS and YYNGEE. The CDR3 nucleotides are TGTGCCAGCAGCGTAGAGCCAACTAATGAAAAACTGTTTTTT. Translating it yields CASSVEPTNEKLFF.

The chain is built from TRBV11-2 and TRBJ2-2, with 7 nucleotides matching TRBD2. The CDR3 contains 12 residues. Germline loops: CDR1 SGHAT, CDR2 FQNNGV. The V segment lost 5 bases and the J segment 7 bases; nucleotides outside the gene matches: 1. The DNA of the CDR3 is TGTGCCAGCAGCCCGGGGGGCGGGGAGCTGTTTTTT. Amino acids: CASSPGGGELFF.

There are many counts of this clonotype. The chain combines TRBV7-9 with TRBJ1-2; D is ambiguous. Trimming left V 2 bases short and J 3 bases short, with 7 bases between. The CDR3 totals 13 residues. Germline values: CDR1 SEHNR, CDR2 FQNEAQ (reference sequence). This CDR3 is CASSLPEDYGYTF. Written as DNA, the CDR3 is TGTGCCAGCAGCTTACCAGAAGACTATGGCTACACCTTC.

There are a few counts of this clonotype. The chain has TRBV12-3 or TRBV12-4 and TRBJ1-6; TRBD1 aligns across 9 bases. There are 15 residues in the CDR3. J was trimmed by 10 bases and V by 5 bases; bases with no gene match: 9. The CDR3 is CASSTNTGGDSPLHF. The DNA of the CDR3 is TGTGCCAGCAGTACCAATACAGGGGGCGACTCACCCCTCCACTTT.

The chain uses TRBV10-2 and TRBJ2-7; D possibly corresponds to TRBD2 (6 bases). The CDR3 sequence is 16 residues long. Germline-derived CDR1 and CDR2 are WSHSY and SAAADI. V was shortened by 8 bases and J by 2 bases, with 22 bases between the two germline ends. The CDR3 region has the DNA TGCGCCAGCGGAGGGTTGGAAAGTGTTTTCGCCTACGAGCAGTACTTC. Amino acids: CASGGLESVFAYEQYF.

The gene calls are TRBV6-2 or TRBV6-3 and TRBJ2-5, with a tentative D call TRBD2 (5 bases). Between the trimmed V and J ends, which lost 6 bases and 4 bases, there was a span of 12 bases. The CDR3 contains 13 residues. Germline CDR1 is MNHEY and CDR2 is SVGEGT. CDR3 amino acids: CASSPGEPETQYF. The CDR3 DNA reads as TGTGCCAGCAGCCCCGGGGAGCCAGAGACCCAGTACTTC.

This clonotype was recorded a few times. This CDR3 reads CASSPGRYYGYTF. The CDR3, as DNA: TGTGCCAGCAGTCCCGGGAGATACTATGGCTACACCTTC. The V call is TRBV12-3 or TRBV12-4, the J call TRBJ1-2; the D is unclear. The V end was cut by 5 bases, the J end by 3 bases, with 10 bases between. The CDR3 consists of 13 residues.

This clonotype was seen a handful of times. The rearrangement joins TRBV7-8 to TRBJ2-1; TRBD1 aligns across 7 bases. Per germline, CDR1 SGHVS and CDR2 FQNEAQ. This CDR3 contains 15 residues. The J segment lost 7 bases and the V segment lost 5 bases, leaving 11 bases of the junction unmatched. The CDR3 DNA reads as TGTGCCAGCAGCACCCAGACAGGGTACGCTAATGAGCAGTTCTTC. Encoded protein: CASSTQTGYANEQFF.

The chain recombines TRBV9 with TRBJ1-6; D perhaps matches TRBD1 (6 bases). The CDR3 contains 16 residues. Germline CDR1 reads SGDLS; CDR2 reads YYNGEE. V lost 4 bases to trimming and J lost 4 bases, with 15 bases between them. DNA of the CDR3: TGTGCCAGCAGCCCCCGGGGGGCAGATTATAATTCACCCCTCCACTTT. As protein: CASSPRGADYNSPLHF.

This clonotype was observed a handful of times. CDR3 in amino acids: CASSRTYPSGELFF. As DNA, the CDR3 is TGTGCCAGCAGCCGAACCTACCCCTCCGGGGAGCTGTTTTTT. V is TRBV14 and J is TRBJ2-2; unclear D gene. The V gene lost 4 bases and the J gene lost 6 bases, with 12 bases spanning the gap. From germline, CDR1 is SGHDN and CDR2 FVKESK. This CDR3 region has 14 residues.

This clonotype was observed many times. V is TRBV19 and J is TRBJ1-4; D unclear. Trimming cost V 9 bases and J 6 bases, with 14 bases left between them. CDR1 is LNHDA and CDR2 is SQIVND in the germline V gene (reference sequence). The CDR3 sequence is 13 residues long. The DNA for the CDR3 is TGTGCCAGCGGTGAATGGGTCTATGAAAAACTGTTTTTT. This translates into CASGEWVYEKLFF.